One and the same sample provided the 8 T cell receptor beta chains below, sequenced in a study of Ad26.COV2.S vaccination and SARS-CoV-2 variants. Treatment specified: some 20 received Ad26.COV2.S at low or high dose, single or two shots; 5 received placebo; per-sample allocation not given. The study sampled participants on day 63 after the first vaccine or placebo injection. The table came from immunoSEQ multiplex PCR; TCRdb's copy has only in-frame clones and leaves some out. The sample consists of about 420,000 clones, around nine tenths of them appearing once. The sample consisted of peripheral blood, taken in a trial of Ad26.COV2.S vaccine versus placebo. These receptors originate from a person aged 18-65 years who received the Ad26.COV2.S COVID-19 vaccine or a placebo.

V and J are TRBV18 and TRBJ2-1; D could derive from TRBD1 or TRBD2 (5 bases each). This CDR3 spans 16 amino acids. Germline values: CDR1 KGHSH, CDR2 LQKENI. Trimming removed 7 bases at V and 9 bases at J, with 25 bases between. In nucleotides, the CDR3 is TGTGCCAGCTTCCCTTCGCCCAGGGAGAGCTCCGGTGAGCAGTTCTTC. Translation gives CASFPSPRESSGEQFF.

The chain has TRBV29-1 and TRBJ1-1; a weak D match, TRBD1 (5 bases). V lost 1 base, J lost 2 bases, and 17 bases lay in between. This CDR3 has 16 amino acids. Looked up from germline, CDR1 is SQVTM and CDR2 is ANQGSEA. CDR3 amino acids: CSVEGAAGRGNTEAFF. Here the CDR3 DNA reads TGCAGCGTTGAAGGCGCGGCAGGGAGAGGTAACACTGAAGCTTTCTTT.

V usage is TRBV7-9 and J usage is TRBJ1-4; no reliable D call. Trimming shortened V by 2 bases and J by 0 bases, and 4 bases separated the two germline ends. The germline gives CDR1 SEHNR, CDR2 FQNEAQ (reference sequence). The CDR3 is 14 residues long. CDR3 DNA sequence: TGTGCCAGCAGCTTACGGGCAACTAATGAAAAACTGTTTTTT. Residues: CASSLRATNEKLFF.

This sequence joins TRBV4-3 and TRBJ2-7, with D possibly being TRBD2 (6 bases). This CDR3 region has 17 residues. Trimming took 0 bases from V and 2 from J, leaving 17 bases between them. CDR1 is LGHNA, CDR2 YSLEER, per germline. Here the CDR3 DNA reads TGCGCCAGCAGCCAAGAGCTTTTTGCGGGGATAGCCTACGAGCAGTACTTC. As protein: CASSQELFAGIAYEQYF.

The chain combines TRBV3-1 (or the pseudogene TRBV3-2) with TRBJ1-3, with D uncertain. Germline assignment: CDR1 LGHDT and CDR2 YNNKEL (reference sequence). CDR3 size: 19 residues. The V and J ends lost 1 base and 0 bases respectively, with 19 bases between them. The CDR3 nucleotides are TGTGCCAGCAGCCAAGGGCTTGGGTCAGCCCTAGACTCTGGAAACACCATATATTTT. As protein: CASSQGLGSALDSGNTIYF.

The gene calls are TRBV2 and TRBJ1-1, with a weak D call TRBD1 (5 bases). V was pared by 1 base and J by 1 base, with 10 bases between. CDR1 and CDR2 from the germline V gene are SNHLY and FYNNEI. The CDR3 sequence is 15 residues long. CDR3 DNA: TGTGCCAGCAGTGAAGGGGCAGGGCAGAACACTGAAGCTTTCTTT. It translates to CASSEGAGQNTEAFF.

This sequence joins TRBV2 and TRBJ1-4; 8 positions agree with TRBD1. CDR1 and CDR2 (germline): SNHLY, FYNNEI. The CDR3 contains 15 residues. Trimming at V came to 2 bases and at J to 8 bases, leaving 7 bases not matched to a gene. CDR3 sequence (DNA): TGTGCCAGCAGTGAAATAGCGACAGGGGACGAAAAACTGTTTTTT. Translating it yields CASSEIATGDEKLFF.

The genes are TRBV7-3 and TRBJ2-1, with D perhaps assigned TRBD1 or TRBD2 (5 bases each). The V end lost 4 bases, the J end lost 3 bases, and 16 bases lay between the germline ends. This CDR3 region has 16 residues. CDR1 is SGHTA and CDR2 is FQGTGA in the germline V gene. The CDR3 DNA sequence: TGTGCCAGCAGCTCCCGGGACGGAAGAGGCTACAATGAGCAGTTCTTC. This sequence encodes CASSSRDGRGYNEQFF.